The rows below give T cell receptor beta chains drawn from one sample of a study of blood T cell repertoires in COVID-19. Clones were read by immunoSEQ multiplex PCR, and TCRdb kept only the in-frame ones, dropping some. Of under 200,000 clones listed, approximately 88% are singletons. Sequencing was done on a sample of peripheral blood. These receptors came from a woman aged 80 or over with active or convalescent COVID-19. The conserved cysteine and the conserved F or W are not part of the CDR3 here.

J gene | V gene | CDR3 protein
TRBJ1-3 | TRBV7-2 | ASSYLTGISGNTIY
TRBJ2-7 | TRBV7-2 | ASSPIPYEQY
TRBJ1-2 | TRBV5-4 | ASSTLTGSNYGYT
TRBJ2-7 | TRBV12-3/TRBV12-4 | ASSLGLYEQY
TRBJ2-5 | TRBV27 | ASSYTTSRSETQY
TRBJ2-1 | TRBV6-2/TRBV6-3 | ASSYSTRVSGINEQF
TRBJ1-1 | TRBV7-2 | ASSLLSGVTEAF
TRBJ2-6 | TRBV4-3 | ASSQYAGANVLT
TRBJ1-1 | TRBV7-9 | ASSSTRSGGLNTEAF
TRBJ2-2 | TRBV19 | ASRGQFDTGELF
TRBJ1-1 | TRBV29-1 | SVEDWTPRRTEAF
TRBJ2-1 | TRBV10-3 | AISTSGGANEQF
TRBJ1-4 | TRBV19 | ASNTGTGVEKLF
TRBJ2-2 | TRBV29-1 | SVGLAGGTGELF
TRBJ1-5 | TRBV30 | AWSVARGNQPQH
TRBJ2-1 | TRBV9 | ASSEGQGAYNEQF
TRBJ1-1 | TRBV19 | ASSPLTGLNTEAF
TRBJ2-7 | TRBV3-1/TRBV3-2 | ASSPGTVYEQY
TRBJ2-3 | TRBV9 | ASSPPSGAFTDTQY
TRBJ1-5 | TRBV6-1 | ASSELQGADRGQPQH
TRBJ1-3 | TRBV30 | AWSGGGGSGNTIY
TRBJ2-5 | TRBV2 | ASRLQETQY
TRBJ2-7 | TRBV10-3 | AIRDSYEQY
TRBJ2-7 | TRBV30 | AWSVGVYEQY
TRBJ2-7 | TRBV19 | ASSISRGENYEQY
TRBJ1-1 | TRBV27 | ASRQAMNTEAF
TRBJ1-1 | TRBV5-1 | ASSSGGFTEAF
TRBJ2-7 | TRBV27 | ASSWSPPPYEQY
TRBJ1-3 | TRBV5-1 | ASSLSTGGYGNTIY
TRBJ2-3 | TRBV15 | ATSRTRTSPDTQY
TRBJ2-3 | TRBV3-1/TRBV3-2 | ASSHSRRTGTDTQY
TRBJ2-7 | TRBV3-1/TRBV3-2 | ASSQDYGGEQY
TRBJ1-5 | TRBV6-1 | ASSEVQGYQPQH
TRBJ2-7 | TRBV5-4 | ASSSDGLYEQY
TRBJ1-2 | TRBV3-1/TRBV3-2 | ASSQGGYGYLDYGYT
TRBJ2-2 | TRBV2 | ASSAFPGTGELF
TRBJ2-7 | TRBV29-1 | SVAGGPIYEQY
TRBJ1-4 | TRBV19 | ASKPGGQGREKLF
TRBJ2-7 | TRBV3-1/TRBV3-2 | ASSQGLSERQY
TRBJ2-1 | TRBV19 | ASSIGLAGYNEQF
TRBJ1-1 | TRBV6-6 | ASSLADTEAF
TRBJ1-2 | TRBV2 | ASGAEYHDGYT
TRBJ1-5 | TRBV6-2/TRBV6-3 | ASSYRQGMNQPQH
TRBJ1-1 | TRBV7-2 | ASSFLRGGTTEAF
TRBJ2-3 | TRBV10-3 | AISGDRGWDNTQY